This T cell receptor beta chain came from a study of patients and donors after allogeneic stem cell transplantation. Germline CDR1 is DFQATT and CDR2 is SNEGSKA (reference sequence). The V segment lost 6 bases and the J segment 3 bases; nucleotides outside the gene matches: 5. The CDR3 is 13 residues long. MiXCR, run by TCRdb on the RT-PCR reads, gives a single entry per CDR3 protein. The profile shows about a million distinct CDR3 sequences, over 15% of them singletons. The chain combines TRBV20-1 with TRBJ2-3, with TRBD2 identical over 8 bases. Sequenced sample: blood, either unsorted or a sorted T cell fraction (not recorded which). This clonotype was sampled from a human donor who was either an allogeneic HSCT recipient or a stem cell or donor lymphocyte infusion donor (not recorded which). It is not recorded whose cells these are; they may come from a transplant donor. CDR3 DNA sequence: TGCAGTGCCCGGACTAGCAAGACAGATACGCAGTATTTT. It encodes CSARTSKTDTQYF.